Reported below is one TCR beta chain. What it binds is unknown. This specimen comes from a study of PD-1 blockade in classical Hodgkin lymphoma. Study findings and constraints: Complete responders had baseline diversity similar to newly diagnosed patients.

Using immunoSEQ multiplex PCR, the repertoire was profiled, and TCRdb retains in-frame clones only, with some absent. The sample holds about 18,000 clones, roughly 76% seen once. Relapses following autologous stem cell transplantation were seen in all patients, with brentuximab vedotin exposure varying. This receptor was taken from a human donor with classical Hodgkin lymphoma. The material was peripheral blood mononuclear cells (PBMCs), obtained at baseline.

The CDR3 bases are TGTGCCTGGAGTGTATCGGGGCAGGGTTCACCCCTCCACTTT. Translated, it gives CAWSVSGQGSPLHF. J is TRBJ1-6 and V is TRBV30; D may be TRBD1 (5 bases). CDR1 is GTSNPN and CDR2 is SVGIG in the germline V gene (reference sequence). Trimming shortened V by 0 bases and J by 9 bases, and 12 bases separated the two germline ends. The CDR3 contains 14 residues.